This TCR beta chain was recovered during a study of cytomegalovirus exposure and HLA in healthy donors. Use of 60 Vbeta and 13 Jbeta primers characterized the PCR. This table comes from immunoSEQ multiplex PCR, and its TCRdb copy is limited to in-frame clones, with some not included. The listing contains roughly 79,000 clones. The germline gives CDR1 SGHNT, CDR2 YENEEA. V lost 1 base to trimming and J lost 13 bases, with 11 bases between them. The CDR3 is made up of 12 amino acids. The rearrangement joins TRBV11-3 to TRBJ2-1, with TRBD1 as a possible D gene (5 bases). Sequencing input: PBMCs. The sequence was collected from a man younger than 45 in good health and CMV-seronegative. In nucleotides, the CDR3 is TGTGCCAGCAGCTTAGGGGTTCAGGGCCAGTTCTTC. It yields the protein CASSLGVQGQFF.